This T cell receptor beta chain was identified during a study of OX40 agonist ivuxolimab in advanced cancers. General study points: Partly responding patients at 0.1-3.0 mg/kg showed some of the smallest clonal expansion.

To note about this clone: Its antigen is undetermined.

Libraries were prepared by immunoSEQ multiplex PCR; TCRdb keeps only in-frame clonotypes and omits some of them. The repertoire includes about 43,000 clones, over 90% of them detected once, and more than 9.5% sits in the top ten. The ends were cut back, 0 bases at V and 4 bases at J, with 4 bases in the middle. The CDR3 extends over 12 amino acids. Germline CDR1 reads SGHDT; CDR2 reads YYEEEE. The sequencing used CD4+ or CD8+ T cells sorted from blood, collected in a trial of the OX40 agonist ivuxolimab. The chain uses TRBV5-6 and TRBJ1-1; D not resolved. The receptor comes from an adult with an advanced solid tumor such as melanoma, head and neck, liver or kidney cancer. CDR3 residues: CASSLGVTEAFF. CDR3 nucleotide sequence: TGTGCCAGCAGCTTGGGGGTCACTGAAGCTTTCTTT. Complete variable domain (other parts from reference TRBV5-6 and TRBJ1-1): DAGVTQSPTHLIKTRGQQVTLRCSPKSGHDTVSWYQQALGQGPQFIFQYYEEEERQRGNFPDRFSGHQFPNYSSELNVNALLLGDSALYLCASSLGVTEAFFGQGTRLTVV.